The next 20 T cell receptor beta chains were all read from a single sample in a study of blood T cell repertoires in COVID-19 (dated by TCRdb to about 2020). Receptor amplification or capture employed the immunoSEQ multiplex PCR assay. TCRdb re-hosts the immuneACCESS table, in-frame sequences only. Its copies lack some clones; in the studies checked, an unresolved V gene accounts for under half of them, and the cause for the rest is not known. For this sample there are about 59,000 clones; over 70% appear just once. Approximately 15% of the sample is held by the ten biggest clonotypes. The sample was peripheral blood. These receptors were taken from a woman in her seventies with acute or convalescent COVID-19.

This clone was seen just once. The chain recombines TRBV19 with TRBJ2-3; possibly TRBD1 for D (5 bases). The germline CDR1 and CDR2 sequences are LNHDA and SQIVND (reference sequence). This CDR3 contains 17 residues. Between the trimmed V and J ends, which lost 3 bases and 0 bases, there was a span of 16 bases. The CDR3: CASSIASTGTSTDTQYF. The DNA for the CDR3 is TGTGCCAGTAGTATTGCGTCTACAGGTACTAGCACAGATACGCAGTATTTT.

The V call is TRBV5-4, the J call TRBJ2-1; 15 nucleotides match TRBD2. This CDR3 region has 17 residues. Germline loops: CDR1 SGHNT, CDR2 YYREEE (reference sequence). J lost 10 bases, V lost 3 bases, and 11 bases had no gene match. CDR3: CASSSGTSGGRALEQFF. Written as DNA, the CDR3 is TGTGCCAGCAGCTCCGGGACTAGCGGGGGGAGGGCGTTAGAGCAGTTCTTC. The full variable domain, completed using reference TRBV5-4 and TRBJ2-1, is ETGVTQSPTHLIKTRGQQVTLRCSSQSGHNTVSWYQQALGQGPQFIFQYYREEENGRGNFPPRFSGLQFPNYSSELNVNALELDDSALYLCASSSGTSGGRALEQFFGPGTRLTVL.

The J gene is TRBJ1-1, the V gene TRBV5-1; possible D gene TRBD1, 6 bases. V dropped 4 bases and J dropped 0 bases, with 13 bases sitting between them. The CDR3 loop spans 15 amino acids. Per the germline V gene, CDR1 is SGHRS and CDR2 is YFSETQ. CDR3 in amino acids: CASSPRDTLNTEAFF. CDR3 DNA sequence: TGCGCCAGCAGCCCCAGGGACACGTTGAACACTGAAGCTTTCTTT. The variable domain in full, completed from reference TRBV5-1 and TRBJ1-1, reads KAGVTQTPRYLIKTRGQQVTLSCSPISGHRSVSWYQQTPGQGLQFLFEYFSETQRNKGNFPGRFSGRQFSNSRSEMNVSTLELGDSALYLCASSPRDTLNTEAFFGQGTRLTVV.

V usage is TRBV5-1 and J usage is TRBJ2-1; D possibly corresponds to TRBD1 (6 bases). Between the trimmed V and J ends, which lost 0 bases and 8 bases, there was a span of 15 bases. The CDR3 covers 15 residues. Germline loops: CDR1 SGHRS, CDR2 YFSETQ. The CDR3 DNA sequence: TGCGCCAGCAGCTTGGAAGGCAGGGGATTGGATGAGCAGTTCTTC. Translation gives CASSLEGRGLDEQFF.

The V call is TRBV5-1, the J call TRBJ2-5; the D is unclear. This CDR3 is 12 amino acids long. Deletions cut 2 bases from V and 2 bases from J, with 4 bases between. The germline V gene encodes CDR1 SGHRS and CDR2 YFSETQ. This CDR3 is CASSFTQETQYF. DNA of the CDR3: TGCGCCAGCAGCTTCACTCAAGAGACCCAGTACTTC.

This clone was counted between two and nine times. The chain recombines TRBV20-1 with TRBJ2-7; 8 bases match TRBD1. With V trimmed by 3 bases and J by 5 bases, 6 bases remained unmatched. CDR3 length: 13 residues. Germline V gives CDR1 DFQATT, CDR2 SNEGSKA (reference sequence). DNA for the CDR3: TGCAGTGCTAGTGGACAGGGTTGGGACGAGCAGTACTTC. Translating it yields CSASGQGWDEQYF.

The J gene is TRBJ1-1, the V gene TRBV29-1; D may be TRBD1 (5 bases). The CDR3 is 11 amino acids. Germline V lookup: CDR1 SQVTM, CDR2 ANQGSEA. CDR3 in DNA: TGCACGGGGGAGAGGAACACTGAAGCTTTCTTT. As protein: CTGERNTEAFF. The full variable domain, its missing parts supplied by reference TRBV29-1 and TRBJ1-1, is SAVISQKPSRDICQRGTSLTIQCQVDSQVTMMFWYRQQPGQSLTLIATANQGSEATYESGFVIDKFPISRPNLTFSTLTVSNMSPEDSSIYLCTGERNTEAFFGQGTRLTVV.

This clone was seen once. This chain links TRBV20-1 with TRBJ1-1; weak D call: TRBD1 (5 bases). Germline assignment: CDR1 DFQATT and CDR2 SNEGSKA (reference sequence). Trimming removed 3 bases at V and 5 bases at J, with 13 bases between. The CDR3 consists of 13 residues. CDR3 nucleotide sequence: TGCAGTGCTAGTCTTGTCGGGGGGACTGAAGCTTTCTTT. Translated, it gives CSASLVGGTEAFF.

This clone was counted a few times. This chain joins TRBV6-5 and TRBJ1-1; 9 nucleotides align to TRBD1. Germline values: CDR1 MNHEY, CDR2 SVGAGI. Trimming cost V 8 bases and J 5 bases; bases outside gene matches: 3. The CDR3 extends over 12 amino acids. For the CDR3, the DNA is TGTGCCAGCGGGACAGGGTGGACTGAAGCTTTCTTT. Translated: CASGTGWTEAFF.

This rearrangement joins TRBV4-1 to TRBJ1-3; TRBD1 agrees at 7 bases. The V gene's germline CDR1 is MGHRA and CDR2 YSYEKL. This CDR3 is built from 15 residues. V trimming: 7 bases; J trimming: 5 bases; junction bases outside the gene matches: 11. CDR3 bases: TGCGCCAGCACTAGAGAACCGGGACAGAGAAACACCATATATTTT. Protein product: CASTREPGQRNTIYF.

This chain uses TRBV13 with TRBJ2-5; 7 positions match TRBD1. The CDR3 runs to 14 residues. Germline V gives CDR1 PRHDT, CDR2 FYEKMQ (reference sequence). With 3 bases clipped from V and 5 bases from J, the junction kept 6 bases outside the gene matches. The CDR3 nucleotides read TGTGCCAGCAGCTTCGAGCAGGGGGTTGAGACCCAGTACTTC. This sequence encodes CASSFEQGVETQYF.

This clone appeared a single time. The rearrangement links TRBV2 to TRBJ1-4; D is ambiguous. This CDR3 spans 14 amino acids. Germline V CDR1 and CDR2: SNHLY, FYNNEI. V was trimmed by 6 bases and J by 1 base, leaving 9 bases between them. CDR3 residues: CASRQGRTNEKLFF. The CDR3 DNA is TGTGCCAGCAGGCAAGGGAGAACTAATGAAAAACTGTTTTTT.

The rearrangement links TRBV7-2 to TRBJ1-5, with TRBD1 identical over 8 bases. J lost 6 bases, V lost 5 bases, and 3 bases had no gene match. CDR1 and CDR2 from the germline V gene are SGHTA and FQGNSA. This CDR3 is 13 amino acids long. Here the CDR3 reads CASSLGQVQPQHF. The CDR3 region has the DNA TGTGCCAGCAGCCTGGGACAGGTTCAGCCCCAGCATTTT. The full variable domain, completed using reference TRBV7-2 and TRBJ1-5, is GAGVSQSPSNKVTEKGKDVELRCDPISGHTALYWYRQSLGQGLEFLIYFQGNSAPDKSGLPSDRFSAERTGGSVSTLTIQRTQQEDSAVYLCASSLGQVQPQHFGDGTRLSIL.

The chain carries TRBV18 and TRBJ2-2, with TRBD2 matching over 10 bases. Germline V CDR1 and CDR2: KGHSH, LQKENI. This CDR3 spans 16 amino acids. After removal of 3 bases from V and 0 bases from J, the junction contained 1 base not matched to a gene. The CDR3 DNA is TGTGCCAGCTCACCTAGCGGGGGGACGAACACCGGGGAGCTGTTTTTT. Translating gives CASSPSGGTNTGELFF.

The chain uses TRBV5-1 and TRBJ2-5; 10 bases map to TRBD2. CDR3 length: 16 residues. Germline assignment: CDR1 SGHRS and CDR2 YFSETQ. V dropped 0 bases and J dropped 5; count of bases not matched to a gene: 7. The CDR3: CASSLASSGGWETQYF. Written as DNA, the CDR3 is TGCGCCAGCAGCTTGGCATCTAGCGGGGGTTGGGAGACCCAGTACTTC.

CDR3 protein: CASSQVTGGQETQYF. CDR3 nucleotides: TGTGCCAGCAGCCAAGTGACAGGGGGCCAAGAGACCCAGTACTTC. V is TRBV3-1 (or the pseudogene TRBV3-2) and J is TRBJ2-5; 9 bases match TRBD1. J lost 1 base, V lost 1 base, and 1 base had no gene match. The germline V gene encodes CDR1 LGHDT and CDR2 YNNKEL (reference sequence). CDR3 length: 15 residues.

The chain recombines TRBV7-3 with TRBJ2-3, with 10 positions matching TRBD1. Per germline, CDR1 SGHTA and CDR2 FQGTGA. The V gene end was trimmed by 5 bases and the J gene end by 4 bases; junction bases not matched to a gene: 6. This CDR3 has 15 residues. The CDR3 DNA follows: TGTGCCAGCAGCCCCTGGACAGGGGGTTCAGATACGCAGTATTTT. Its translation: CASSPWTGGSDTQYF.

The chain links TRBV6-5 to TRBJ1-1; possible D gene TRBD1, 6 bases. The V and J ends lost 6 bases and 0 bases respectively, with 14 bases between them. This CDR3 region has 15 residues. CDR1 and CDR2 from the germline V gene are MNHEY and SVGAGI. CDR3 protein: CASRWTAQMNTEAFF. The DNA for the CDR3 is TGTGCCAGCAGGTGGACAGCCCAGATGAACACTGAAGCTTTCTTT.

This sequence joins TRBV6-5 and TRBJ1-2; tentative D call: TRBD1 (6 bases). CDR3 size: 15 residues. The germline V and J ends were trimmed by 6 bases and 8 bases, with 22 bases remaining between them. Looked up from germline, CDR1 is MNHEY and CDR2 is SVGAGI. CDR3 sequence (DNA): TGTGCCAGCAGCTCGCCGGGGAGGGTGCAGGGGGGCTACACCTTC. Translated, it gives CASSSPGRVQGGYTF.

The CDR3 DNA follows: TGTGCCAGCAGCGTAGTCTCGAACACTGAAGCTTTCTTT. Protein product: CASSVVSNTEAFF. V usage is TRBV9 and J usage is TRBJ1-1, with D hard to call. Germline-derived CDR1 and CDR2 are SGDLS and YYNGEE. Trimming cost V 0 bases and J 1 base, with 4 bases left between them. The CDR3 sequence is 13 residues long.